The next 27 T cell receptor beta chains were all read from a single sample in a study of T cell changes during pregnancy in multiple sclerosis. Method: immunoSEQ multiplex PCR; TCRdb's copy keeps in-frame clones and lacks some. This sample has approximately 46,000 clones, with 75% to 95% found just once. Source: CD8+ T cells from peripheral blood mononuclear cells, taken after pregnancy. The receptors were sampled from a female donor with multiple sclerosis, enrolled in a pregnancy study.

V gene TRBV7-8 combines with J gene TRBJ2-5; D is perhaps TRBD1 (5 bases). Germline lookup yields CDR1 SGHVS and CDR2 FQNEAQ. The V end lost 3 bases, the J end lost 0 bases, and 17 bases lay between the germline ends. The CDR3 contains 17 residues. In nucleotides, the CDR3 is TGTGCCAGCAGCTTCAGTGTTACAGGATTGTACCAAGAGACCCAGTACTTC. Protein product: CASSFSVTGLYQETQYF.

The V gene is TRBV4-3, the J gene TRBJ2-7; 10 bases match TRBD2. CDR1 and CDR2 from the germline V gene are LGHNA and YSLEER. V trimming: 3 bases; J trimming: 6 bases; junction bases outside the gene matches: 5. The CDR3 runs 14 residues. Here the CDR3 DNA reads TGCGCCAGCAGCCAGGGACTAGCGTTCGGCGAGCAGTACTTC. Its protein product is CASSQGLAFGEQYF.

As for this clone: This same CDR3 is encoded by further DNA sequences in the sample. This chain joins TRBV7-2 and TRBJ2-7; 9 bases align to TRBD2. Germline trimming cut 1 base from V and 3 bases from J; bases unmatched to any gene: 4. The CDR3 has 15 residues. Looked up from germline, CDR1 is SGHTA and CDR2 is FQGNSA. DNA for the CDR3: TGTGCCAGCAGCTTAGTGGCGGGGGGGGACTACGAGCAGTACTTC. Protein sequence: CASSLVAGGDYEQYF.

In this sample, this clone turned up once. The chain links TRBV7-7 to TRBJ2-7; the D gene is possibly TRBD2 (6 bases). The CDR3 extends over 13 amino acids. CDR1 and CDR2 (germline): SSHAT, FNYEAQ (reference sequence). V dropped 5 bases and J dropped 3 bases, with 11 bases sitting between them. CDR3 nucleotide sequence: TGTGCCAGCAGCACCGCGGGGAGCTACGAGCAGTACTTC. This gives the protein CASSTAGSYEQYF.

J is TRBJ2-7 and V is TRBV12-5; no definite D call. V lost 6 bases to trimming and J lost 0 bases, with 3 bases between them. The CDR3 is 11 residues long. The germline gives CDR1 LGHNT, CDR2 FRNRAP. As DNA, the CDR3 is TGTGCTAGTGGGTACTCCTACGAGCAGTACTTC. This gives the protein CASGYSYEQYF.

The chain couples TRBV10-3 to TRBJ2-1; TRBD1 matches at 8 bases. V lost 10 bases to trimming and J lost 7 bases; unmatched junction nucleotides: 6. Germline V gene data show CDR1 as ENHRY and CDR2 as SYGVKD. The CDR3 covers 12 residues. CDR3 amino acids: CATMDRANEQFF. The CDR3 DNA reads TGTGCCACCATGGACAGGGCTAATGAGCAGTTCTTC.

The chain employs TRBV27 and TRBJ1-3, with TRBD1 matching over 8 bases. The CDR3 covers 17 residues. The junction had 9 bases not matched to a gene; V was cut back by 5 bases and J by 0 bases. CDR1 and CDR2 (germline): MNHEY, SMNVEV (reference sequence). The CDR3 DNA is TGTGCCAGCAGTCTAGGACAGGGCCCGTCCTCTGGAAACACCATATATTTT. The encoded protein is CASSLGQGPSSGNTIYF.

The chain links TRBV11-3 to TRBJ2-1, with D maybe TRBD2 (6 bases). CDR3 length: 15 amino acids. Germline V CDR1 and CDR2: SGHNT, YENEEA. V lost 5 bases and J lost 3, with 14 bases in between. CDR3 DNA: TGTGCCAGCAGCGTGTCGGGAGCCTACTACAATGAGCAGTTCTTC. Encoded protein: CASSVSGAYYNEQFF.

The V call is TRBV5-4, the J call TRBJ2-5, with D perhaps TRBD2 (5 bases). CDR3 length: 14 amino acids. Germline assignment: CDR1 SGHNT and CDR2 YYREEE (reference sequence). V gave up 1 base and J gave up 5 bases, with 12 bases separating them. In DNA form, the CDR3 reads TGTGCCAGCAGCTTGAAACTAGACGGGGAGACCCAGTACTTC. Translation: CASSLKLDGETQYF. The full variable domain, in which reference TRBV5-4 and TRBJ2-5 provide the parts outside the CDR3, is ETGVTQSPTHLIKTRGQQVTLRCSSQSGHNTVSWYQQALGQGPQFIFQYYREEENGRGNFPPRFSGLQFPNYSSELNVNALELDDSALYLCASSLKLDGETQYFGPGTRLLVL.

The chain employs TRBV30 and TRBJ2-7; 12 bases are shared with TRBD1. Trimming cost V 0 bases and J 4 bases; bases outside gene matches: 4. Germline lookup yields CDR1 GTSNPN and CDR2 SVGIG (reference sequence). The CDR3 is 15 amino acids. In DNA form, the CDR3 reads TGTGCCTGGAGTGTGGGACAGGGGGCTTTGTACGAGCAGTACTTC. Amino acid sequence: CAWSVGQGALYEQYF.

As to this clone: This sample also contains other DNA sequences that code for the same CDR3. The V gene is TRBV5-1, the J gene TRBJ2-1; D call uncertain. CDR1 and CDR2 (germline): SGHRS, YFSETQ. CDR3 size: 13 residues. Trimming shortened V by 0 bases and J by 4 bases, and 5 bases separated the two germline ends. CDR3 coding DNA: TGCGCCAGCAGCTTGGATTCTTACAATGAGCAGTTCTTC. It encodes CASSLDSYNEQFF.

This clone has more than one count but fewer than ten. This CDR3 reads CASSLPGTEKDEQYF. The CDR3 coding sequence is TGTGCCAGCAGCTTACCAGGGACTGAGAAGGACGAGCAGTACTTC. V is TRBV13 and J is TRBJ2-7, with a possible D match to TRBD2 (6 bases). With 2 bases removed from V and 5 bases from J, the gap between germline ends came to 16 bases. The CDR3 spans 15 residues. Germline CDR1 reads PRHDT; CDR2 reads FYEKMQ (reference sequence).

This clone was counted between two and nine times. The V call is TRBV27, the J call TRBJ1-1; TRBD1 matches at 7 bases. Trimming removed 8 bases from V and 5 bases from J; junction bases left unmatched: 5. The CDR3 spans 12 residues. CDR1 and CDR2 from the germline V gene are MNHEY and SMNVEV (reference sequence). The CDR3 DNA reads as TGTGCCAGCCGCGCAGGGGGGACTGAAGCTTTCTTT. This gives the protein CASRAGGTEAFF.

The chain carries TRBV27 and TRBJ2-3; 8 nucleotides align to TRBD2. J was trimmed by 0 bases and V by 2 bases; bases with no gene match: 7. The CDR3 has 17 residues. The germline V gene encodes CDR1 MNHEY and CDR2 SMNVEV (reference sequence). In nucleotides, the CDR3 is TGTGCCAGCAGTTTAGCCCGGCTAGCGGGTAGCACAGATACGCAGTATTTT. Protein: CASSLARLAGSTDTQYF.

The chain joins TRBV19 to TRBJ2-2; D unresolved. Trimming removed 10 bases at V and 4 bases at J, with 13 bases between. Germline V gives CDR1 LNHDA, CDR2 SQIVND (reference sequence). The CDR3 consists of 13 residues. The CDR3 DNA reads as TGTGCCACCCCCCTAGGATCCACCGGGGAGCTGTTTTTT. Protein product: CATPLGSTGELFF.

This chain connects TRBV9 to TRBJ2-3; 7 bases match TRBD1. V trimming: 5 bases; J trimming: 2 bases; junction bases outside the gene matches: 8. Germline V gene data show CDR1 as SGDLS and CDR2 as YYNGEE. The CDR3 spans 15 residues. The chain's CDR3 is CASSKTGFPTDTQYF. Written as DNA, the CDR3 is TGTGCCAGCAGTAAGACAGGGTTCCCCACAGATACGCAGTATTTT.

The CDR3 nucleotides are TGTGCCTGGAGTGTTTCCGGGACTAGCGGGACTTACAATGAGCAGTTCTTC. Protein sequence: CAWSVSGTSGTYNEQFF. The chain combines TRBV30 with TRBJ2-1; 13 nucleotides agree with TRBD2. The germline V gene has CDR1 GTSNPN and CDR2 SVGIG (reference sequence). The length of the CDR3 is 17 residues. Germline trimming cut 0 bases from V and 4 bases from J; bases unmatched to any gene: 6.

Only one count was recorded for this clone. The chain joins TRBV7-8 to TRBJ2-1; the match to TRBD2 covers 14 bases. The CDR3 loop spans 15 amino acids. The germline V gene has CDR1 SGHVS and CDR2 FQNEAQ. V lost 5 bases, J lost 8 bases, and 5 bases stayed unmatched. In DNA form, the CDR3 reads TGTGCCAGCAGCCACGGGACTAGCGGGGGCGATGAGCAGTTCTTC. Translation gives CASSHGTSGGDEQFF.

In this sample, this clone turned up once. The chain combines TRBV5-5 with TRBJ2-7; TRBD1 matches at 8 bases. V was pared by 2 bases and J by 4 bases, with 14 bases of the junction left unmatched. Germline V gene lookup returns CDR1 SGHKS and CDR2 YYEKEE (reference sequence). CDR3 size: 17 residues. The CDR3 DNA reads TGTGCCAGCAGCTTTCTACGGACAGGGATTGGGATGTACGAGCAGTACTTC. It yields the protein CASSFLRTGIGMYEQYF.

The chain employs TRBV4-3 and TRBJ2-3, with D tentatively TRBD1 (6 bases). This CDR3 has 17 amino acids. Germline V gene lookup returns CDR1 LGHNA and CDR2 YSLEER. The V gene lost 5 bases and the J gene lost 0 bases, with 18 bases spanning the gap. CDR3: CASSELQGSPSTDTQYF. The CDR3 DNA reads as TGCGCCAGCAGCGAGTTACAGGGTTCTCCTAGCACAGATACGCAGTATTTT.

The genes are TRBV7-3 and TRBJ2-1, with 14 bases fitting TRBD2. V was clipped by 5 bases and J by 2 bases; unmatched bases: 2. CDR1 is SGHTA, CDR2 FQGTGA, per germline. The CDR3 is 16 residues long. The chain's CDR3 is CASSQGLAGAYNEQFF. The DNA for the CDR3 is TGTGCCAGCAGCCAGGGACTAGCGGGGGCCTACAATGAGCAGTTCTTC.

The CDR3 is CASSPDRVDGYTF. The CDR3 DNA is TGCGCCAGCAGCCCGGACAGGGTTGATGGCTACACCTTC. The chain uses TRBV4-1 and TRBJ1-2; 8 bases line up with TRBD1. Germline CDR1 MGHRA, CDR2 YSYEKL. V shed 4 bases and J 6 bases; nucleotides not matched to a gene: 4. The CDR3 totals 13 residues.

The J gene is TRBJ2-7, the V gene TRBV4-1; 10 positions agree with TRBD1. This CDR3 is 15 amino acids long. Germline V CDR1 and CDR2: MGHRA, YSYEKL. Losses at the gene ends were 0 bases for V and 5 bases for J; bases not matched to a gene: 4. The CDR3 coding sequence is TGCGCCAGCAGCCAAGAGCGGGACAGGGGTAACGAGCAGTACTTC. Its translation is CASSQERDRGNEQYF.

The gene calls are TRBV5-1 and TRBJ1-5; no clear D gene. This CDR3 has 17 residues. Trimming shortened V by 3 bases and J by 5 bases, and 21 bases separated the two germline ends. Germline CDR1 SGHRS, CDR2 YFSETQ. CDR3 loop: CASSSGPGRENDQPQHF. CDR3 coding DNA: TGCGCCAGCAGCTCGGGCCCAGGACGGGAGAACGATCAGCCCCAGCATTTT.

The CDR3 region has the DNA TGTGCCACCAGGACCGGGGACTCCCAGTACTTC. Its protein product is CATRTGDSQYF. This chain joins TRBV15 and TRBJ2-5; maybe TRBD2 (6 bases). Germline loops: CDR1 LNHNV, CDR2 YYDKDF (reference sequence). The germline V and J ends were trimmed by 6 bases and 9 bases, with 11 bases remaining between them. The CDR3 has 11 residues.

V is TRBV6-5 and J is TRBJ1-2; possible D gene TRBD1, 5 bases. The CDR3 sequence is 14 residues long. V was clipped by 1 base and J by 2 bases, with 8 bases between them. Germline CDR1 reads MNHEY; CDR2 reads SVGAGI. The CDR3 DNA follows: TGTGCCAGCAGTTACTTGGGACTGAACTATGGCTACACCTTC. Its protein is CASSYLGLNYGYTF.

The chain employs TRBV2 and TRBJ1-1; no clear D. Germline V gives CDR1 SNHLY, CDR2 FYNNEI. V was cut by 6 bases and J by 0 bases, with 14 bases left in between. CDR3 length equals 15 residues. CDR3 DNA sequence: TGTGCCAGCAGGGCAGAGGCTTTAATGAACACTGAAGCTTTCTTT. Its protein is CASRAEALMNTEAFF. The entire variable domain, with the rest obtained from reference TRBV2 and TRBJ1-1, is as follows: EPEVTQTPSHQVTQMGQEVILRCVPISNHLYFYWYRQILGQKVEFLVSFYNNEISEKSEIFDDQFSVERPDGSNFTLKIRSTKLEDSAMYFCASRAEALMNTEAFFGQGTRLTVV.